This passage covers 5 T cell receptor beta chains from one sample sequenced in a study of T cell changes during pregnancy in multiple sclerosis. Libraries were prepared by immunoSEQ multiplex PCR; TCRdb keeps only in-frame clonotypes and omits some of them. The profile shows about 36,000 clones, 92% of them singletons. The input for sequencing was CD4+ T cells from peripheral blood mononuclear cells, taken after pregnancy. Source of these receptors: a female donor with multiple sclerosis, enrolled in a pregnancy study.

The chain has TRBV7-7 and TRBJ2-3; the match to TRBD1 covers 7 bases. Germline values: CDR1 SSHAT, CDR2 FNYEAQ (reference sequence). V was pared by 5 bases and J by 10 bases, with 9 bases of the junction left unmatched. The length of the CDR3 is 13 residues. The CDR3 nucleotides are TGTGCCAGCAGCACTGGACCGACAGGGCCGCAGTATTTT. It codes for CASSTGPTGPQYF.

The gene calls are TRBV6-1 and TRBJ1-4; D gene unclear. The CDR3 totals 14 residues. The V and J ends lost 4 bases and 4 bases respectively, with 10 bases between them. Germline CDR1 is MNHNS and CDR2 is SASEGT. This CDR3 reads CASSVLSVNEKLFF. The CDR3 nucleotides read TGTGCCAGCAGTGTGTTGTCGGTTAATGAAAAACTGTTTTTT.

V is TRBV5-1 and J is TRBJ2-1, with TRBD1 as a possible D gene (6 bases). This CDR3 is built from 14 residues. The V end was cut by 4 bases, the J end by 4 bases, with 12 bases between. CDR1 SGHRS and CDR2 YFSETQ come from the germline V gene. The CDR3 spells CASSGGGKYNEQFF. As DNA, the CDR3 is TGCGCCAGCAGCGGGGGCGGAAAATACAATGAGCAGTTCTTC.

This chain links TRBV7-8 with TRBJ1-1; 7 bases align to TRBD1. Trimming took 3 bases from V and 4 from J; bases not matched to a gene: 5. This CDR3 is 14 amino acids long. Looked up from germline, CDR1 is SGHVS and CDR2 is FQNEAQ. The chain's CDR3 is CASSLGRGSTEAFF. The DNA for the CDR3 is TGTGCCAGCAGCTTGGGCAGGGGGAGCACTGAAGCTTTCTTT.

This clone was seen a single time. V is TRBV14 and J is TRBJ2-3, with D possibly matching TRBD2 (5 bases). The CDR3 covers 14 residues. Per the germline V gene, CDR1 is SGHDN and CDR2 is FVKESK. V was trimmed by 5 bases and J by 4 bases, leaving 13 bases between them. DNA for the CDR3: TGTGCCAGCAGCTACCGAGCGGCCCCAGATACGCAGTATTTT. Translated: CASSYRAAPDTQYF.